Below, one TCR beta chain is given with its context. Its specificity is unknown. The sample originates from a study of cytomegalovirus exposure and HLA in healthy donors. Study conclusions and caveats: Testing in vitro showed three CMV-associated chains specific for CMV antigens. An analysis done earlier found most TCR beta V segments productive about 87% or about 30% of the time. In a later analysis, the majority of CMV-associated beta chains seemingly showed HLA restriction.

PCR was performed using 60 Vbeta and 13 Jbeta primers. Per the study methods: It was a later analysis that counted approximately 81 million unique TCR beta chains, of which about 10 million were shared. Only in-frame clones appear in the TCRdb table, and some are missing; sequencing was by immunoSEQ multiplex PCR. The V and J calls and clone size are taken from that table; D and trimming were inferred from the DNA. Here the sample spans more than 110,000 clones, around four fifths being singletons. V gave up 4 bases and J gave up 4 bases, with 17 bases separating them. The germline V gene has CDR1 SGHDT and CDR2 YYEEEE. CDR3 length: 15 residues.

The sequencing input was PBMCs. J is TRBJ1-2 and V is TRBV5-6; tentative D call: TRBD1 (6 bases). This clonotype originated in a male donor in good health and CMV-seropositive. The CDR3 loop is CASSPGGTHPYGYTF. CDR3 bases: TGTGCCAGCAGCCCCGGGGGGACACACCCCTATGGCTACACCTTC.